The entry below gives a single TCR beta chain sequence along with its context. What it binds is unknown. This sample was included in a study of cytomegalovirus exposure and HLA in healthy donors. Study-wide results and limits: A later analysis by the authors found several of the most significant clusters apparently linked to common viral pathogens. With later analysis, a missense DCLRE1C variant became linked to TCR beta V- and J-gene trimming. Previous analysis showed most TCR beta V segments were productive about 87% or about 30% of the time.

PCR involved 60 Vbeta and 13 Jbeta primers. Sequencing was performed with immunoSEQ multiplex PCR; in TCRdb, only in-frame clones are kept and a portion is missing. The sample has tens of thousands of clones, over 65% seen once. The V end lost 7 bases, the J end lost 5 bases, and 18 bases lay between the germline ends. Germline CDR1 is LNHDA and CDR2 is SQIVND (reference sequence). There are 15 residues in the CDR3. This chain links TRBV19 with TRBJ2-1, with a weak D call TRBD1 (7 bases). The source material was PBMCs. This sequence was found in a woman between 35 and 50 years old in good health and CMV-seropositive. The CDR3 DNA sequence: TGTGCCAGTAATGACAGGGCGGGACCAAACAATGAGCAGTTCTTC. This encodes CASNDRAGPNNEQFF.